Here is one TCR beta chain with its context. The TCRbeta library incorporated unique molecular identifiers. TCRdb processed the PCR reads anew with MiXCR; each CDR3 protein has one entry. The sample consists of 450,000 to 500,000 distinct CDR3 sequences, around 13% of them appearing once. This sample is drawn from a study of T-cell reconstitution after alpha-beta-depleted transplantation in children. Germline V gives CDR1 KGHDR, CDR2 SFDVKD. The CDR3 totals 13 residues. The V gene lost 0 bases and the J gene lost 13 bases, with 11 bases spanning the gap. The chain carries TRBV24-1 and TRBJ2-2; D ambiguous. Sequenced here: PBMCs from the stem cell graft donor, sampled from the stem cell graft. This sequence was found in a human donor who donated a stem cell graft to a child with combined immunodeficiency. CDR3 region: CATSDLNAQALFF. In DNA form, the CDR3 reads TGTGCCACCAGTGATTTGAACGCTCAGGCGCTGTTTTTT.